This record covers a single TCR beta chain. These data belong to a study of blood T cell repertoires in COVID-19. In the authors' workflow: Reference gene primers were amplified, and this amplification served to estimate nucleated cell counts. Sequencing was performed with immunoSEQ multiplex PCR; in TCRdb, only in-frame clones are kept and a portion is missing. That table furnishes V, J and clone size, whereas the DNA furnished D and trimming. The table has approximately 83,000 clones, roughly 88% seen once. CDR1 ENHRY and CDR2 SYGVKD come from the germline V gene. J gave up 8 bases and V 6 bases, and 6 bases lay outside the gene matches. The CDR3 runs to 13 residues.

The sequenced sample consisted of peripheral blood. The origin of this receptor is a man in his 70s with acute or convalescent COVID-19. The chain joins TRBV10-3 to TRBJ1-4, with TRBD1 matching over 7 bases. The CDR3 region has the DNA TGTGCCATCAGAACAGGGGCTGGGGAAAAACTGTTTTTT. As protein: CAIRTGAGEKLFF.